Shown below are 21 T cell receptor beta chains from a single sample sequenced in a study of beta chain features in type 1 diabetes. Investigators reverse transcribed all isolated RNA, so they sequenced expressed TCRB transcripts. Repertoires were generated with immunoSEQ multiplex PCR, while TCRdb's copy carries only in-frame clones and drops some. The table shows around 330,000 clones, with 11% occurring only once. Input material: naive CD4+ T cells from blood. The receptor set was obtained from a woman aged 30 to 39 in good health.

This chain uses TRBV12-5 with TRBJ2-1, with TRBD1 identical over 7 bases. V shed 6 bases, J shed 5 bases, and the junction held 10 bases outside the gene matches. From germline, CDR1 is LGHNT and CDR2 FRNRAP. This CDR3 region has 15 residues. The CDR3 region has the DNA TGTGCTAGTGGCCGAGGACAGGACGGTCACAATGAGCAGTTCTTC. This translates into CASGRGQDGHNEQFF.

The chain is built from TRBV5-4 and TRBJ2-1, with a possible D match to TRBD2 (6 bases). The CDR3 covers 12 residues. Trimming left V 4 bases short and J 10 bases short, with 12 bases between. CDR1 is SGHNT and CDR2 is YYREEE in the germline V gene (reference sequence). Here the CDR3 reads CASSGRFGEQFF. The CDR3 coding sequence is TGTGCCAGCAGCGGGAGGTTTGGAGAGCAGTTCTTC.

This sequence joins TRBV19 and TRBJ1-5; D might be TRBD1 (6 bases). CDR1 and CDR2 from the germline V gene are LNHDA and SQIVND (reference sequence). V was shortened by 6 bases and J by 3 bases, with 18 bases between the two germline ends. This CDR3 region has 16 residues. The DNA of the CDR3 is TGTGCCAGTAGCAGTCTTCCGGACAGTTCCAATCAGCCCCAGCATTTT. This translates into CASSSLPDSSNQPQHF.

The rearrangement joins TRBV5-1 to TRBJ2-6; TRBD1 aligns across 8 bases. Trimming cost V 3 bases and J 0 bases; bases outside gene matches: 8. The germline gives CDR1 SGHRS, CDR2 YFSETQ. The CDR3 extends over 18 amino acids. The CDR3 region has the DNA TGCGCCAGCAGCTACACAGGGGGTGCCAGCTCTGGGGCCAACGTCCTGACTTTC. This gives the protein CASSYTGGASSGANVLTF.

This clone was found a few times. The chain uses TRBV5-4 and TRBJ2-7, with 12 nucleotides matching TRBD2. J was trimmed by 3 bases and V by 5 bases; bases with no gene match: 12. The germline V gene has CDR1 SGHNT and CDR2 YYREEE (reference sequence). This CDR3 region has 17 residues. The CDR3 is CASRVTSGSVPLYEQYF. CDR3 nucleotide sequence: TGTGCCAGCAGGGTGACTAGCGGGAGCGTACCCCTCTACGAGCAGTACTTC.

The sample holds a few counts of this clone. The chain joins TRBV5-1 to TRBJ2-1; 9 bases align to TRBD1. Trimming cost V 1 base and J 0 bases; bases outside gene matches: 23. The CDR3 contains 23 residues. Germline assignment: CDR1 SGHRS and CDR2 YFSETQ. The CDR3 nucleotides read TGCGCCAGCAGCTTGTCCTCTTGGGGGGGGACAGGGTATGAAATGGGCTCCTACAATGAGCAGTTCTTC. Translation gives CASSLSSWGGTGYEMGSYNEQFF. Using reference TRBV5-1 and TRBJ2-1 for the parts outside the CDR3, the full variable domain is KAGVTQTPRYLIKTRGQQVTLSCSPISGHRSVSWYQQTPGQGLQFLFEYFSETQRNKGNFPGRFSGRQFSNSRSEMNVSTLELGDSALYLCASSLSSWGGTGYEMGSYNEQFFGPGTRLTVL.

The V and J genes are TRBV23-1 and TRBJ2-6, with TRBD1 matching 11 bases. TRBV23-1 is recorded as an ORF, its role being uncertain. With V trimmed by 7 bases and J by 3 bases, 5 bases remained unmatched. This CDR3 is 16 amino acids long. The CDR3 here is CASTRTGGGGANVLTF. The CDR3 nucleotides read TGCGCCAGCACCCGGACAGGGGGCGGTGGGGCCAACGTCCTGACTTTC.

The sample holds one count of this clone. The V and J genes are TRBV7-3 and TRBJ2-7; maybe TRBD1 (6 bases). The germline V gene has CDR1 SGHTA and CDR2 FQGTGA. The V end was cut by 5 bases, the J end by 5 bases, with 16 bases between. The CDR3 covers 14 residues. CDR3: CASSRGPQGHEQYF. As DNA, the CDR3 is TGTGCCAGCAGCCGAGGGCCCCAGGGGCACGAGCAGTACTTC.

This clone appeared a few times. The rearrangement links TRBV11-3 to TRBJ2-1, with TRBD2 matching over 7 bases. Germline values: CDR1 SGHNT, CDR2 YENEEA. Unmatched junction bases numbered 6, after V lost 1 base and J lost 6 bases. The CDR3 has 15 amino acids. The CDR3, as DNA: TGTGCCAGCAGCTTAGGGCGGGGGAAGGGCAATGAGCAGTTCTTC. Translation: CASSLGRGKGNEQFF. Complete variable domain (other parts from reference TRBV11-3 and TRBJ2-1): EAGVVQSPRYKIIEKKQPVAFWCNPISGHNTLYWYLQNLGQGPELLIRYENEEAVDDSQLPKDRFSAERLKGVDSTLKIQPAELGDSAVYLCASSLGRGKGNEQFFGPGTRLTVL.

This clone was picked up a small number of times. CDR3 in DNA: TGTGCCAGCAGTTTTGGGGCGGGAATCACAGATACGCAGTATTTT. As protein: CASSFGAGITDTQYF. The chain carries TRBV28 and TRBJ2-3; a weak D match, TRBD2 (6 bases). The CDR3 is 15 residues long. V lost 3 bases, J lost 2 bases, and 12 bases lay in between. CDR1 and CDR2 (germline): MDHEN, SYDVKM.

The sample holds a few counts of this clone. The chain uses TRBV7-3 and TRBJ2-5, with D possibly being TRBD1 (7 bases). The CDR3 has 13 amino acids. The V end lost 3 bases, the J end lost 7 bases, and 12 bases lay between the germline ends. Per the germline V gene, CDR1 is SGHTA and CDR2 is FQGTGA. In DNA, the CDR3 is TGTGCCAGCAGCTTTGGACAGGAGGGGACCCAGTACTTC. It yields the protein CASSFGQEGTQYF.

This clone turned up a few times. The chain couples TRBV2 to TRBJ2-6; D not certain. The V and J ends lost 5 bases and 0 bases respectively, with 5 bases between them. Germline V lookup: CDR1 SNHLY, CDR2 FYNNEI. The CDR3 is 14 amino acids. The CDR3 DNA reads as TGTGCCAGCAGTTATATCTCTGGGGCCAACGTCCTGACTTTC. Its translation is CASSYISGANVLTF.

The genes are TRBV28 and TRBJ2-1, with TRBD2 as a possible D gene (6 bases). CDR1 is MDHEN and CDR2 is SYDVKM in the germline V gene. This CDR3 comprises 14 residues. Trimming removed 5 bases at V and 6 bases at J, with 14 bases between. The CDR3 sequence is CASSPSLGGNEQFF. CDR3 DNA sequence: TGTGCCAGCAGTCCCAGCTTGGGGGGCAATGAGCAGTTCTTC.

Only a few counts were recorded for this clone. The V and J genes are TRBV7-3 and TRBJ1-3, with a tentative D call TRBD1 (5 bases). The germline CDR1 and CDR2 sequences are SGHTA and FQGTGA. The V gene lost 0 bases and the J gene lost 0 bases, with 6 bases spanning the gap. CDR3 length: 15 residues. For the CDR3, the DNA is TGTGCCAGCAGCTTAACGGGGGGCTCTGGAAACACCATATATTTT. Its translation: CASSLTGGSGNTIYF.

This clone was seen more than once but under ten times. The gene calls are TRBV29-1 and TRBJ2-3, with 10 nucleotides matching TRBD1. V lost 5 bases, J lost 1 base, and 9 bases stayed unmatched. Looked up from germline, CDR1 is SQVTM and CDR2 is ANQGSEA. This CDR3 comprises 16 residues. CDR3 protein: CSVSRPGTGGTDTQYF. For the CDR3, the DNA is TGCAGCGTTTCCCGTCCCGGGACAGGGGGCACAGATACGCAGTATTTT.

A few counts support this clone. One end of the junction fails to match germline, which may point to a read error. The J gene is TRBJ2-5, the V gene TRBV29-1; TRBD2 agrees at 11 bases. This CDR3 comprises 15 residues. The V gene's germline CDR1 is SQVTM and CDR2 ANQGSEA. DNA of the CDR3: TGCAGCGTGGCCGGGACTAGCGGCCGGGGAGAGCCCCAGTACTTC. Translated, it gives CSVAGTSGRGEPQYF.

This rearrangement joins TRBV5-1 to TRBJ2-3; 7 nucleotides agree with TRBD2. Germline lookup yields CDR1 SGHRS and CDR2 YFSETQ. This CDR3 has 15 amino acids. Trimming cost V 4 bases and J 5 bases; bases outside gene matches: 10. CDR3 sequence reads: CASSPRSGNGDTQYF. The CDR3 DNA follows: TGCGCCAGCAGCCCAAGGAGCGGGAACGGAGATACGCAGTATTTT.

This sequence joins TRBV7-2 and TRBJ2-6, with 8 bases matching TRBD1. The CDR3 covers 16 residues. Germline values: CDR1 SGHTA, CDR2 FQGNSA. V gave up 5 bases and J gave up 2 bases; unmatched junction bases: 5. For the CDR3, the DNA is TGTGCCAGCAGCACCAAGGACAGGGCTGGGGCCAACGTCCTGACTTTC. Its translation: CASSTKDRAGANVLTF.

A few counts support this clone. The V and J genes are TRBV4-3 and TRBJ2-7; 10 bases agree with TRBD2. The CDR3 sequence is 17 residues long. Germline assignment: CDR1 LGHNA and CDR2 YSLEER. The V gene end was trimmed by 0 bases and the J gene end by 6 bases; junction bases not matched to a gene: 11. In DNA form, the CDR3 reads TGCGCCAGCAGCCAAGATCCCCCTGCAGCGGGAGGGGTCGAGCAGTACTTC. Encoded protein: CASSQDPPAAGGVEQYF.

The gene calls are TRBV30 and TRBJ1-1, with a tentative D call TRBD1 (5 bases). The V end lost 1 base, the J end lost 5 bases, and 17 bases lay between the germline ends. CDR3 length: 15 amino acids. CDR1 and CDR2 (germline): GTSNPN, SVGIG (reference sequence). The DNA for the CDR3 is TGTGCCTGGAGTGCCCCATCCAAGGGGCTGACTGAAGCTTTCTTT. Translated, it gives CAWSAPSKGLTEAFF.

This chain links TRBV5-1 with TRBJ2-3; the D gene is possibly TRBD1 (6 bases). CDR1 and CDR2 (germline): SGHRS, YFSETQ. Between the trimmed V and J ends, which lost 7 bases and 0 bases, there was a span of 15 bases. The CDR3 totals 15 residues. For the CDR3, the DNA is TGCGCCAGCCGAAGTTTAGGACAGAGCACAGATACGCAGTATTTT. It yields the protein CASRSLGQSTDTQYF.